This T cell receptor beta chain emerged from a study of cytomegalovirus exposure and HLA in healthy donors. The study, taken as a whole, reports: As a later analysis revealed, the rate of TCR association differed by HLA locus, with DRB1 most and HLA-C fewest. Earlier analysis found most TCR beta V segments productive about 87% or about 30% of the time. Near-uniform donor sequencing depth was presumed by presence/absence analyses.

PCR involved 60 Vbeta and 13 Jbeta primers. The repertoire was sequenced with immunoSEQ multiplex PCR; TCRdb's copy has only in-frame clones and lacks some. The sample records around 180,000 clones, 71% being singletons. The length of the CDR3 is 13 residues. CDR1 and CDR2 (germline): SGHNT, YYREEE (reference sequence). The V segment lost 0 bases and the J segment 6 bases; nucleotides outside the gene matches: 1. Every donor was a healthy person donating bone marrow. A note on this clone: Its specificity is unknown. The sample has other DNA sequences that encode this CDR3 too.

The material sequenced was PBMCs. This TCR was sampled from a girl between 10 and 17 years old in good health and CMV-seronegative. This chain uses TRBV5-4 with TRBJ1-1, with 8 bases matching TRBD1. CDR3 region: CASSLGQGSEAFF. The CDR3, as DNA: TGTGCCAGCAGCTTGGGACAGGGGTCTGAAGCTTTCTTT.